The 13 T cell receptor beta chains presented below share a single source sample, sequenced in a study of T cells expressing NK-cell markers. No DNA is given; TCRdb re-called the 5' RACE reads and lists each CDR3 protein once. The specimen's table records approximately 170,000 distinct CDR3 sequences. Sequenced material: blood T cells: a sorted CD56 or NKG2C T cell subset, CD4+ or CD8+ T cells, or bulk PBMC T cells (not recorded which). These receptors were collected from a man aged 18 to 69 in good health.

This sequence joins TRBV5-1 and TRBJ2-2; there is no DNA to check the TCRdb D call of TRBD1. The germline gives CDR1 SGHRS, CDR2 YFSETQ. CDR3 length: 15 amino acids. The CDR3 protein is CARKPRDRDTGELFF. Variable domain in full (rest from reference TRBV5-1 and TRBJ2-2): KAGVTQTPRYLIKTRGQQVTLSCSPISGHRSVSWYQQTPGQGLQFLFEYFSETQRNKGNFPGRFSGRQFSNSRSEMNVSTLELGDSALYLCARKPRDRDTGELFFGEGSRLTVL.

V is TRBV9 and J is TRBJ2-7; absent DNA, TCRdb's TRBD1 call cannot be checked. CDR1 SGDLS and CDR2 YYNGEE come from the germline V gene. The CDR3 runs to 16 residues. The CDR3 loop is CASSPGAAGESYEQYF.

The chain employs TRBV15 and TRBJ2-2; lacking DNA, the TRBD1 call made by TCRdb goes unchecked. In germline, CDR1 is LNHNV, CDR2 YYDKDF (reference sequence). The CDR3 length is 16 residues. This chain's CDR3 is CATRNGLTGPTGELFF.

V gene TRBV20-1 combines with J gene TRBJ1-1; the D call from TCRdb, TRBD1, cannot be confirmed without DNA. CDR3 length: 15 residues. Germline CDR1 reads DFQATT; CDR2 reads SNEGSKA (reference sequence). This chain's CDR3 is CSARQQGRMNTEAFF.

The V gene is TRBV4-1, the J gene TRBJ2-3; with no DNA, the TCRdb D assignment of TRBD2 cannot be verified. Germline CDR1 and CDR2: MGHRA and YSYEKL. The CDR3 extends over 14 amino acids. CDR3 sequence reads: CASSQWIGEDTQYF.

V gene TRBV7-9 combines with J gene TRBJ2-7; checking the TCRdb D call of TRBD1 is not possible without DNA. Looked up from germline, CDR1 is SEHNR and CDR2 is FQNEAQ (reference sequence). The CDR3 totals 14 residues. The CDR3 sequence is CASSSDRNTYEQYF.

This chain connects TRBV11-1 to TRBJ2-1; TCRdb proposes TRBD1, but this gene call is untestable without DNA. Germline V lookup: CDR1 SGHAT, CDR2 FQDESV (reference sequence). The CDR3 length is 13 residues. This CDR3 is CASKGVMDNEQFF.

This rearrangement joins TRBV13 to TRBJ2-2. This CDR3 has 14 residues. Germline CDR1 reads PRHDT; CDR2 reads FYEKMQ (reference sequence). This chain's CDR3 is CASNSANTGELFFF.

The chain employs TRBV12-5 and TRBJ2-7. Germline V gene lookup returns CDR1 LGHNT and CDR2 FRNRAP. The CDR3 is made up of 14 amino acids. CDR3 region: CASGLSGILYEQYF.

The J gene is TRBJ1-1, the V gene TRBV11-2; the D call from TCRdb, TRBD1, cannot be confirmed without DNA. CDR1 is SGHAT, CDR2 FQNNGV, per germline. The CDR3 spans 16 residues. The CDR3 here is CASVSAPREMNTEAFF.

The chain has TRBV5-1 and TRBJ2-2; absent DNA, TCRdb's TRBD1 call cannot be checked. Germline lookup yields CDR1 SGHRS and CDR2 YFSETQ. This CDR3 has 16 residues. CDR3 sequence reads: CASSMDRGQSTGELFF.

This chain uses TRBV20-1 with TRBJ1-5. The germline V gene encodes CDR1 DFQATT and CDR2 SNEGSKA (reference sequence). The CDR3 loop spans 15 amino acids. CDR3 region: CSARVAGENNQPQHF.

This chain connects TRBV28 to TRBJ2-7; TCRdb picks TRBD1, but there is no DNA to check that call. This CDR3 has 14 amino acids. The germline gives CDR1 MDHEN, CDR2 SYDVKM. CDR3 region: CASSLVDSVYEQYF.